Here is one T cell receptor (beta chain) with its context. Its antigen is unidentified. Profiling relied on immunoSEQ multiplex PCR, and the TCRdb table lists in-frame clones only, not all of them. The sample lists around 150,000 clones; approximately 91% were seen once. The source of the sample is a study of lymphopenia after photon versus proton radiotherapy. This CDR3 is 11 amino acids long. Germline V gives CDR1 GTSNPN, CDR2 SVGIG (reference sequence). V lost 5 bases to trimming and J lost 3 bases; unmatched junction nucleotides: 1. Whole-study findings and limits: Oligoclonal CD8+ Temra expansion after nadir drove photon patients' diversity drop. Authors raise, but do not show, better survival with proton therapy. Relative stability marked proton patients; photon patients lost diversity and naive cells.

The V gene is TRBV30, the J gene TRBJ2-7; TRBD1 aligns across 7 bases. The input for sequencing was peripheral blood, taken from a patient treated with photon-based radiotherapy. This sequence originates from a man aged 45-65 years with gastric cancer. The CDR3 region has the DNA TGTGCCTGGGGGACAGACTACGAGCAGTACTTC. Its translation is CAWGTDYEQYF.